The rows below give T cell receptor beta chains drawn from one sample of a study of blood T cell repertoires in COVID-19. Method: immunoSEQ multiplex PCR; TCRdb's copy keeps in-frame clones and lacks some. Of about 98,000 clones in the sample, roughly 82% were seen once. Sequenced material: peripheral blood. These receptors came from a man older than 75 with acute or convalescent COVID-19. Each CDR3 is given with its conserved first and last residue. Each record gives: J gene, clone size, V gene, D gene, CDR3 protein, CDR3 DNA. D genes are given only for firm matches. Clone size, where shown, is once, few, many, or a class for clones that have expanded.

j_call: TRBJ2-7; clone_size: once; v_call: TRBV23-1; d_call: -; cdr3_aa: CASSKFLSSYEQYF; cdr3_nt: TGCGCCAGCAGTAAGTTCCTAAGCTCCTACGAGCAGTACTTC
j_call: TRBJ1-1; clone_size: -; v_call: TRBV7-2; d_call: -; cdr3_aa: CAARGSPGTEAFF; cdr3_nt: TGTGCCGCGCGCGGCTCCCCGGGGACTGAAGCTTTCTTT
j_call: TRBJ1-1; clone_size: -; v_call: TRBV18; d_call: -; cdr3_aa: CASSPPRAGATEAFF; cdr3_nt: TGTGCCAGCTCACCACCGAGGGCAGGGGCCACTGAAGCTTTCTTT
j_call: TRBJ2-1; clone_size: -; v_call: TRBV29-1; d_call: -; cdr3_aa: CSVVREVYDEQFF; cdr3_nt: TGCAGCGTTGTCAGGGAAGTCTACGATGAGCAGTTCTTC
j_call: TRBJ2-5; clone_size: -; v_call: TRBV19; d_call: -; cdr3_aa: CASSPAGAPQETQYF; cdr3_nt: TGTGCCAGTAGTCCGGCGGGGGCCCCACAAGAGACCCAGTACTTC
j_call: TRBJ2-5; clone_size: -; v_call: TRBV18; d_call: TRBD1; cdr3_aa: CASSPSHRGQETQYF; cdr3_nt: TGTGCCAGCTCACCATCTCACAGGGGGCAGGAGACCCAGTACTTC
j_call: TRBJ1-3; clone_size: -; v_call: TRBV3-1/TRBV3-2; d_call: -; cdr3_aa: CASSQDIRNSGNTIYF; cdr3_nt: TGTGCCAGCAGCCAAGATATCAGGAACTCTGGAAACACCATATATTTT
j_call: TRBJ2-1; clone_size: -; v_call: TRBV4-3; d_call: -; cdr3_aa: CASSPGQFSNEQFF; cdr3_nt: TGCGCCAGCAGCCCTGGACAGTTTTCGAATGAGCAGTTCTTC
j_call: TRBJ1-5; clone_size: -; v_call: TRBV29-1; d_call: TRBD1; cdr3_aa: CSAGTGLNQPQHF; cdr3_nt: TGCAGCGCAGGGACAGGCCTCAATCAGCCCCAGCATTTT
j_call: TRBJ2-3; clone_size: -; v_call: TRBV9; d_call: TRBD2; cdr3_aa: CASSVGGRGTDTQYF; cdr3_nt: TGTGCCAGCAGCGTAGGTGGGAGGGGCACAGATACGCAGTATTTT
j_call: TRBJ2-5; clone_size: -; v_call: TRBV28; d_call: -; cdr3_aa: CASSSTGTRRETQYF; cdr3_nt: TGTGCCAGCAGTTCTACAGGGACCCGCAGGGAGACCCAGTACTTC
j_call: TRBJ2-5; clone_size: -; v_call: TRBV10-3; d_call: TRBD2; cdr3_aa: CAISLGLAGQETQYF; cdr3_nt: TGTGCCATCAGTCTGGGACTAGCGGGCCAAGAGACCCAGTACTTC
j_call: TRBJ2-7; clone_size: -; v_call: TRBV11-2; d_call: -; cdr3_aa: CASSLGSGSSYEQYF; cdr3_nt: TGTGCCAGCAGCTTAGGTTCGGGTAGCTCCTACGAGCAGTACTTC
j_call: TRBJ2-2; clone_size: -; v_call: TRBV19; d_call: -; cdr3_aa: CASSIGGIQSGELFF; cdr3_nt: TGTGCCAGTAGTATTGGAGGAATCCAAAGCGGGGAGCTGTTTTTT
j_call: TRBJ2-7; clone_size: -; v_call: TRBV18; d_call: TRBD1; cdr3_aa: CASSSGGDRGLSYEQYF; cdr3_nt: TGTGCCAGCTCATCCGGAGGGGACAGGGGGCTCTCCTACGAGCAGTACTTC
j_call: TRBJ1-5; clone_size: -; v_call: TRBV11-2; d_call: TRBD1; cdr3_aa: CASSLVPGQGQPQHF; cdr3_nt: TGTGCCAGCAGCTTAGTTCCGGGACAGGGCCAGCCCCAGCATTTT
j_call: TRBJ2-7; clone_size: -; v_call: TRBV6-2/TRBV6-3; d_call: -; cdr3_aa: CASSNRRQGGHEQYF; cdr3_nt: TGTGCCAGCAGTAACAGGCGCCAGGGGGGACACGAGCAGTACTTC
j_call: TRBJ1-6; clone_size: -; v_call: TRBV20-1; d_call: -; cdr3_aa: CSASFATLHF; cdr3_nt: TGCAGTGCTAGTTTCGCGACTCTCCACTTT
j_call: TRBJ2-2; clone_size: -; v_call: TRBV1; d_call: -; cdr3_aa: CTSSLSGGTNTGELFF; cdr3_nt: TGCACCAGCAGCCTTAGCGGGGGCACGAACACCGGGGAGCTGTTTTTT
j_call: TRBJ2-7; clone_size: few; v_call: TRBV29-1; d_call: TRBD1; cdr3_aa: CSVARGSYEQYF; cdr3_nt: TGCAGCGTTGCCAGGGGGTCCTACGAGCAGTACTTC
j_call: TRBJ2-6; clone_size: once; v_call: TRBV5-1; d_call: TRBD2; cdr3_aa: CASSLLSSGSSGGANVLTF; cdr3_nt: TGCGCCAGCAGCTTGCTGTCTAGCGGGAGTTCTGGTGGGGCCAACGTCCTGACTTTC
j_call: TRBJ1-2; clone_size: -; v_call: TRBV4-1; d_call: -; cdr3_aa: CASSPQGADYGYTF; cdr3_nt: TGCGCCAGCAGCCCCCAAGGGGCGGACTATGGCTACACCTTC
j_call: TRBJ1-2; clone_size: once; v_call: TRBV6-5; d_call: -; cdr3_aa: CASSTVNYGYTF; cdr3_nt: TGTGCCAGCAGTACTGTGAACTATGGCTACACCTTC
j_call: TRBJ2-7; clone_size: -; v_call: TRBV19; d_call: -; cdr3_aa: CASSIGQRNYEQYF; cdr3_nt: TGTGCCAGTAGTATAGGGCAGCGGAACTACGAGCAGTACTTC
j_call: TRBJ1-1; clone_size: -; v_call: TRBV6-6; d_call: -; cdr3_aa: CASSYSGRSQHGAFF; cdr3_nt: TGTGCCAGCAGTTACTCAGGCAGGTCGCAGCACGGAGCTTTCTTT
j_call: TRBJ1-4; clone_size: -; v_call: TRBV11-2; d_call: TRBD1; cdr3_aa: CASSLRTGREKLFF; cdr3_nt: TGTGCCAGCAGCTTGAGGACAGGGCGGGAAAAACTGTTTTTT
j_call: TRBJ2-7; clone_size: -; v_call: TRBV14; d_call: -; cdr3_aa: CASSAQWTMQYF; cdr3_nt: TGTGCCAGCAGCGCGCAGTGGACTATGCAGTACTTC
j_call: TRBJ1-2; clone_size: -; v_call: TRBV29-1; d_call: -; cdr3_aa: CSVGEPSGYTF; cdr3_nt: TGCAGCGTTGGGGAGCCTTCTGGCTACACCTTC
j_call: TRBJ2-1; clone_size: -; v_call: TRBV5-1; d_call: -; cdr3_aa: CASSLEDFLNEQFF; cdr3_nt: TGCGCCAGCAGCTTGGAGGACTTCCTAAATGAGCAGTTCTTC
j_call: TRBJ2-7; clone_size: -; v_call: TRBV11-3; d_call: -; cdr3_aa: CASSSDTYEQYF; cdr3_nt: TGTGCCAGCAGCTCCGACACCTACGAGCAGTACTTC
j_call: TRBJ2-5; clone_size: -; v_call: TRBV5-1; d_call: TRBD2; cdr3_aa: CASSPVRGGVAETQYF; cdr3_nt: TGCGCCAGCAGCCCCGTAAGGGGAGGGGTTGCGGAGACCCAGTACTTC
j_call: TRBJ1-5; clone_size: -; v_call: TRBV3-1/TRBV3-2; d_call: -; cdr3_aa: CASSQDIHQPQHF; cdr3_nt: TGTGCCAGCAGCCAAGATATTCATCAGCCCCAGCATTTT
j_call: TRBJ2-5; clone_size: -; v_call: TRBV9; d_call: -; cdr3_aa: CASSVGQGSGQETQYF; cdr3_nt: TGTGCCAGCAGCGTTGGCCAGGGAAGTGGACAAGAGACCCAGTACTTC
j_call: TRBJ1-1; clone_size: few; v_call: TRBV12-3/TRBV12-4; d_call: -; cdr3_aa: CASTLRVGTEAFF; cdr3_nt: TGTGCCAGCACCCTTCGGGTGGGCACTGAAGCTTTCTTT
j_call: TRBJ2-5; clone_size: once; v_call: TRBV5-1; d_call: -; cdr3_aa: CASSLSQGFPWETQYF; cdr3_nt: TGCGCCAGCAGCTTGTCACAGGGCTTCCCGTGGGAGACCCAGTACTTC
j_call: TRBJ2-2; clone_size: -; v_call: TRBV5-1; d_call: TRBD2; cdr3_aa: CASSLVAGSVTGELFF; cdr3_nt: TGCGCCAGCAGCTTGGTAGCGGGATCCGTAACCGGGGAGCTGTTTTTT
j_call: TRBJ2-1; clone_size: -; v_call: TRBV6-2/TRBV6-3; d_call: TRBD2; cdr3_aa: CASSYPSGRTNNEQFF; cdr3_nt: TGTGCCAGCAGTTACCCTAGCGGGAGGACCAACAATGAGCAGTTCTTC
j_call: TRBJ2-2; clone_size: -; v_call: TRBV6-2/TRBV6-3; d_call: -; cdr3_aa: CASSYGQLYTGELFF; cdr3_nt: TGTGCCAGCAGTTACGGGCAGCTCTACACCGGGGAGCTGTTTTTT
j_call: TRBJ2-7; clone_size: -; v_call: TRBV28; d_call: -; cdr3_aa: CASSSGGFDYEQYF; cdr3_nt: TGTGCCAGCAGTTCCGGCGGTTTCGATTACGAGCAGTACTTC
j_call: TRBJ1-1; clone_size: -; v_call: TRBV2; d_call: TRBD1; cdr3_aa: CASRMTGVTEAFF; cdr3_nt: TGTGCCAGCAGGATGACAGGGGTTACTGAAGCTTTCTTT
j_call: TRBJ2-7; clone_size: -; v_call: TRBV2; d_call: TRBD2; cdr3_aa: CASREQGGGNEQYF; cdr3_nt: TGTGCCAGCAGAGAACAGGGCGGGGGGAACGAGCAGTACTTC
j_call: TRBJ2-2; clone_size: -; v_call: TRBV6-2/TRBV6-3; d_call: TRBD2; cdr3_aa: CASSALAGGFQGTGELFF; cdr3_nt: TGTGCCAGCAGTGCCCTAGCGGGGGGTTTTCAAGGGACCGGGGAGCTGTTTTTT
j_call: TRBJ1-3; clone_size: -; v_call: TRBV7-9; d_call: -; cdr3_aa: CASSPLSSGNTIYF; cdr3_nt: TGTGCCAGCAGCCCCCTTAGCTCTGGAAACACCATATATTTT
j_call: TRBJ1-2; clone_size: -; v_call: TRBV3-1/TRBV3-2; d_call: -; cdr3_aa: CASSQEQGSYTF; cdr3_nt: TGTGCCAGCAGCCAAGAGCAGGGAAGCTACACCTTC
j_call: TRBJ1-4; clone_size: -; v_call: TRBV5-6; d_call: TRBD1; cdr3_aa: CASSYGTGATNEKLFF; cdr3_nt: TGTGCCAGCAGCTATGGGACAGGCGCAACTAATGAAAAACTGTTTTTT
j_call: TRBJ2-7; clone_size: -; v_call: TRBV7-2; d_call: -; cdr3_aa: CASSLGGSVNEQYF; cdr3_nt: TGTGCCAGCAGCTTAGGTGGGAGCGTAAACGAGCAGTACTTC
j_call: TRBJ1-1; clone_size: once; v_call: TRBV7-2; d_call: -; cdr3_aa: CASSSNRPGTEAFF; cdr3_nt: TGTGCCAGCAGCTCAAACAGGCCGGGCACTGAAGCTTTCTTT
j_call: TRBJ2-5; clone_size: once; v_call: TRBV11-2; d_call: TRBD1; cdr3_aa: CASSLALDRGIVETQYF; cdr3_nt: TGTGCCAGCAGCTTAGCATTGGACAGGGGGATCGTGGAGACCCAGTACTTC
j_call: TRBJ1-4; clone_size: -; v_call: TRBV30; d_call: -; cdr3_aa: CAWSERIVNEKLFF; cdr3_nt: TGTGCCTGGAGCGAAAGAATAGTTAATGAAAAACTGTTTTTT
j_call: TRBJ2-7; clone_size: -; v_call: TRBV28; d_call: -; cdr3_aa: CASSPHTGFSSYEQYF; cdr3_nt: TGTGCCAGCAGTCCTCATACAGGGTTTTCTTCCTACGAGCAGTACTTC
j_call: TRBJ2-3; clone_size: few; v_call: TRBV4-1; d_call: TRBD1; cdr3_aa: CASSQDGQGLPGDTQYF; cdr3_nt: TGCGCCAGCAGCCAAGACGGACAGGGACTGCCAGGGGATACGCAGTATTTT
j_call: TRBJ2-3; clone_size: -; v_call: TRBV30; d_call: -; cdr3_aa: CAWSVDSSTDTQYF; cdr3_nt: TGTGCCTGGAGTGTCGACTCTAGCACAGATACGCAGTATTTT
j_call: TRBJ2-6; clone_size: -; v_call: TRBV6-4; d_call: -; cdr3_aa: CARVRPGSLSSGANVLTF; cdr3_nt: TGTGCCAGAGTTAGACCCGGGTCTCTAAGCTCTGGGGCCAACGTCCTGACTTTC